The rows below give T cell receptor beta chains drawn from one sample of a study of breast tumors, draining lymph nodes, adjacent tissues. TCRdb re-derived calls from the multiplex PCR reads in MiXCR, one entry per CDR3 protein. The top ten hold roughly 2.2% of the sample, which has fewer than 150,000 distinct CDR3 sequences, roughly 20% seen once. The sequenced material came from axillary lymph node tissue. Receptors originate from a female donor with breast cancer. Some clones in this sample may be carry-over from other donors' samples. Each CDR3 is given with its conserved first and last residue. D genes are given only for firm matches. The size entry is marked missing in some rows and otherwise reads once, few, many or a size class.

TRBJ2-2 | many | TRBV20-1 | TRBD2 | CSASLLGLAGAGGELFF | TGCAGTGCTTCCCTATTGGGACTAGCGGGAGCGGGCGGGGAGCTGTTTTTT
TRBJ2-7 | many | TRBV4-1 | TRBD1 | CASSQEDRGLNEQYF | TGCGCCAGCAGCCAAGAGGACAGGGGGCTTAACGAGCAGTACTTC
TRBJ1-5 | NA | TRBV5-6 | NA | CASSRGTFSNRPQHF | TGTGCCAGCAGCCGCGGGACATTTAGCAATCGGCCCCAGCATTTT
TRBJ1-2 | many | TRBV6-4 | NA | CASRSGSFNYGYTF | TGTGCCAGCCGTTCTGGCAGCTTTAACTATGGCTACACCTTC
TRBJ2-1 | many | TRBV9 | NA | CASSGRDLSSYNEQFF | TGTGCCAGCAGCGGAAGGGACTTGAGCTCCTACAATGAGCAGTTCTTC
TRBJ1-2 | NA | TRBV5-4 | NA | CASSSDINYGYIF | TGTGCCAGCAGCTCCGACATTAACTATGGCTACATCTTC
TRBJ1-2 | many | TRBV13 | TRBD1 | CASSLRGRGNYGYTF | TGTGCCAGCAGCTTACGGGGCAGGGGGAACTATGGCTACACCTTC
TRBJ2-7 | many | TRBV20-1 | TRBD2 | CSARSSGNYEQYF | TGCAGTGCTAGGTCTAGCGGGAACTACGAGCAGTACTTC
TRBJ1-5 | NA | TRBV28 | TRBD1 | CASSLRDSGNQPQHF | TGTGCCAGCAGTTTACGGGACAGTGGGAATCAGCCCCAGCATTTT
TRBJ2-1 | many | TRBV4-1 | NA | CASSHQLRHEQFF | TGCGCCAGCAGCCACCAACTCCGTCATGAGCAGTTCTTC
TRBJ2-7 | many | TRBV20-1 | TRBD2 | CSAYSGGGYEQYF | TGCAGTGCTTATAGCGGGGGGGGGTACGAGCAGTACTTC
TRBJ2-3 | many | TRBV5-8 | TRBD2 | CASKRFLAGGQDTQYF | TGTGCCAGCAAGAGGTTTCTAGCGGGAGGTCAAGATACGCAGTATTTT
TRBJ2-1 | many | TRBV5-6 | NA | CASSRRVLVNEQFF | TGTGCCAGCAGCCGGCGGGTCTTGGTCAATGAGCAGTTCTTC
TRBJ2-2 | NA | TRBV12-3/TRBV12-4 | TRBD2 | CASTTWGTSGAPVGNTGELFF | TGTGCCAGCACCACTTGGGGGACTAGCGGAGCCCCGGTAGGGAACACCGGGGAGCTGTTTTTT
TRBJ2-1 | many | TRBV2 | TRBD1 | CASSQDRVYNEQFF | TGTGCCAGCAGTCAGGACAGGGTCTACAATGAGCAGTTCTTC
TRBJ1-2 | many | TRBV29-1 | NA | CSAGWQRSVYGYTF | TGCAGCGCCGGGTGGCAGCGCTCAGTATATGGCTACACCTTC
TRBJ2-1 | many | TRBV3-1 | NA | CASSPQGTRQFF | TGTGCCAGCAGCCCTCAGGGCACAAGGCAGTTCTTC
TRBJ2-7 | many | TRBV20-1 | NA | CSARDLLLSYEQYF | TGCAGTGCTAGAGATTTACTTCTCTCCTACGAGCAGTACTTC
TRBJ2-1 | NA | TRBV11-3 | TRBD2 | CASSRGTGTSGPEQFF | TGTGCCAGCAGCCGAGGGACCGGGACTAGCGGCCCTGAGCAGTTCTTC
TRBJ2-7 | many | TRBV5-1 | NA | CASSLDGVLHEQYF | TGCGCCAGCAGCTTGGATGGGGTTCTGCACGAGCAGTACTTC
TRBJ1-6 | many | TRBV28 | TRBD1 | CASSLGTGPNNSPLHF | TGTGCCAGCAGCCTCGGGACAGGGCCAAATAATTCACCCCTCCACTTT
TRBJ1-2 | many | TRBV10-3 | NA | CAISESGRAVGGYTF | TGTGCCATCAGTGAGTCTGGCAGGGCCGTTGGTGGCTACACCTTC
TRBJ1-5 | many | TRBV7-2 | NA | CASSLRHDRYSNQPQHF | TGTGCCAGCAGCCTAAGACACGACAGATATAGCAATCAGCCCCAGCATTTT
TRBJ2-7 | many | TRBV10-3 | NA | CAAGTSNEQYF | TGTGCCGCAGGGACAAGTAACGAGCAGTACTTC
TRBJ2-7 | many | TRBV12-3/TRBV12-4 | TRBD2 | CASSLSLSVAGVHEQYF | TGTGCCAGCAGTTTGTCACTTAGCGTGGCGGGAGTCCACGAGCAGTACTTC
TRBJ2-7 | many | TRBV5-1 | TRBD2 | CASSLVASGSGEQYF | TGCGCCAGCAGCTTGGTGGCTAGCGGGAGTGGCGAGCAGTACTTC
TRBJ2-4 | few | TRBV7-2 | NA | CASSFKVEGHIQYF | TGTGCCAGCAGTTTCAAAGTCGAGGGGCACATTCAGTACTTC
TRBJ2-4 | NA | TRBV19 | NA | CASSTGAKNIQYF | TGTGCCAGTAGTACAGGAGCCAAAAACATTCAGTACTTC
TRBJ2-2 | NA | TRBV3-1 | TRBD2 | CASSPGLAGDSPHTGELFF | TGTGCCAGCAGCCCGGGACTAGCGGGAGATTCCCCTCACACCGGGGAGCTGTTTTTT
TRBJ2-7 | many | TRBV3-1 | NA | CASSQAGEQYF | TGTGCCAGCAGCCAAGCCGGCGAGCAGTACTTC
TRBJ2-7 | many | TRBV28 | TRBD1 | CASRGGTALYEQYF | TGTGCCAGCCGTGGTGGGACAGCCCTCTACGAGCAGTACTTC
TRBJ1-2 | NA | TRBV5-4 | NA | CASSLYGAPRYGYTF | TGTGCCAGCAGCTTGTATGGGGCCCCCCGTTATGGCTACACCTTC
TRBJ2-3 | many | TRBV20-1 | TRBD2 | CSAVLTSGSGDTQYF | TGCAGTGCCGTTCTGACTAGCGGGAGTGGGGATACGCAGTATTTT
TRBJ2-7 | many | TRBV9 | NA | CASSLGAGASYEQYF | TGTGCCAGCAGCTTAGGGGCAGGGGCCTCCTACGAGCAGTACTTC
TRBJ2-1 | many | TRBV6-1 | TRBD1 | CASSGDRPFYNRNEQFF | TGTGCCAGCAGTGGGGACAGACCTTTCTACAATCGCAATGAGCAGTTCTTC
TRBJ2-7 | many | TRBV19 | TRBD2 | CASSVAGGSIYEQYF | TGTGCCAGTAGCGTAGCGGGAGGGTCTATCTACGAGCAGTACTTC
TRBJ2-5 | few | TRBV6-1 | NA | CASRWLNQETQYF | TGTGCCTCCCGTTGGCTTAACCAAGAGACCCAGTACTTC
TRBJ1-2 | NA | TRBV10-3 | NA | CAISESLQGSNYGHTF | TGTGCCATCAGTGAGTCCCTTCAGGGGTCCAACTATGGCCACACCTTC
TRBJ2-7 | many | TRBV11-2 | TRBD1 | CASSPQGMYYEQYF | TGTGCCAGCAGCCCACAGGGGATGTACTACGAGCAGTACTTC
TRBJ1-1 | once | TRBV15 | TRBD1 | CATGRGQNTEAFF | TGTGCCACCGGGAGGGGGCAGAACACTGAAGCTTTCTTT
TRBJ2-5 | few | TRBV28 | NA | CASSFRRGPQETQYF | TGTGCCAGCAGTTTCCGCAGGGGACCTCAAGAGACCCAGTACTTC
TRBJ1-1 | NA | TRBV6-4 | NA | CASSLETDTEAFF | TGTGCCAGCAGTTTGGAGACGGACACTGAAGCTTTCTTT
TRBJ2-3 | many | TRBV29-1 | TRBD1 | CICVDREADTQYF | TGCATCTGCGTAGACAGGGAAGCAGATACGCAGTATTTT
TRBJ1-1 | NA | TRBV7-9 | NA | CASSSDRHTEAFF | TGTGCCAGCAGCTCCGACAGGCACACTGAAGCTTTCTTT
TRBJ2-1 | many | TRBV6-6 | TRBD2 | CASSYPGLAGYYNEQFF | TGTGCCAGCAGTTACCCGGGACTAGCGGGATACTACAATGAGCAGTTCTTC
TRBJ1-2 | NA | TRBV3-1 | NA | CASSQDHGSSAGGYTF | TGTGCCAGCAGCCAAGATCATGGCAGTTCCGCGGGGGGCTACACCTTC
TRBJ2-3 | many | TRBV20-1 | TRBD2 | CSARGAGFTDTQYF | TGCAGTGCTAGAGGAGCGGGGTTCACAGATACGCAGTATTTT
TRBJ2-7 | many | TRBV11-2 | NA | CASSLEFRAPRNEQYF | TGTGCCAGCAGCTTAGAGTTCCGGGCGCCTAGGAACGAGCAGTACTTC
TRBJ1-2 | NA | TRBV4-2 | NA | CASSQTVDYGYTF | TGTGCCAGCAGCCAGACAGTAGACTATGGCTACACCTTC
TRBJ2-3 | NA | TRBV10-3 | NA | CAISAVSADTQYF | TGTGCCATCAGTGCTGTGAGCGCAGATACGCAGTATTTT
TRBJ1-5 | many | TRBV29-1 | NA | CSVATGAQGQPQHF | TGCAGCGTTGCGACGGGGGCGCAGGGTCAGCCCCAGCATTTT
TRBJ2-1 | NA | TRBV30 | NA | CAWSLSDDYNEQFF | TGTGCCTGGAGTCTCTCGGACGACTACAATGAGCAGTTCTTC
TRBJ1-4 | NA | TRBV4-3 | NA | CASSQNGDEKLFF | TGCGCCAGCAGCCAGAACGGGGATGAAAAACTGTTTTTT